Listed below are T cell receptor beta chains from one sample, sequenced in a study of T cells in Graves' hyperthyroidism and ophthalmopathy. TCRdb passed the multiplex PCR reads through MiXCR, listing each CDR3 protein once. The sample has some 500,000 distinct CDR3 sequences; under 15% are singletons. Input material: blood. These receptors all come from a woman aged 18-29 years with Graves' hyperthyroidism. CDR3s include the opening cysteine and the closing phenylalanine or tryptophan. Fields, in order: D gene, J gene, clone size, V gene, CDR3 protein, CDR3 DNA. The D gene is left open where the match is weak. Size is omitted from some rows. Given values are once, few, many or a class for expanded clones.

NA | TRBJ2-2 | many | TRBV10-3 | CAISLTGTSNTGELFF | TGTGCCATCAGTTTAACCGGGACATCGAACACCGGGGAGCTGTTTTTT
NA | TRBJ1-1 | many | TRBV10-3 | CAISSRVSEAFF | TGTGCCATCAGTAGCAGGGTGTCTGAAGCTTTCTTT
TRBD1 | TRBJ1-4 | many | TRBV5-1 | CASSTGQGAEKLFF | TGCGCCAGCAGCACGGGACAGGGTGCTGAAAAACTGTTTTTT
NA | TRBJ2-1 | many | TRBV27 | CASRPQGGSYNEQFF | TGTGCCAGCAGACCCCAAGGGGGATCATACAATGAGCAGTTCTTC
NA | TRBJ1-2 | many | TRBV9 | CASSVAATGNYGYTF | TGTGCCAGCAGCGTAGCCGCGACAGGAAACTATGGCTACACCTTC
NA | TRBJ2-5 | few | TRBV29-1 | CSVVLTGWDQETQYF | TGCAGCGTTGTTTTAACAGGTTGGGACCAAGAGACCCAGTACTTC
TRBD2 | TRBJ2-7 | NA | TRBV19 | CASSAGTSGSFYEQYF | TGTGCCAGTAGCGCCGGGACTAGCGGGAGTTTCTACGAGCAGTACTTC
NA | TRBJ1-2 | once | TRBV6-1 | CAAWGSFYGYTF | TGTGCCGCTTGGGGGAGTTTCTATGGCTACACCTTC
TRBD2 | TRBJ2-1 | many | TRBV7-9 | CASSLLTSGRGNEQFF | TGTGCCAGCAGCTTACTAACTAGCGGGAGGGGAAATGAGCAGTTCTTC
NA | TRBJ2-1 | few | TRBV20-1 | CSARDRPNEQFF | TGCAGTGCTAGAGATAGACCGAATGAGCAGTTCTTC
NA | TRBJ1-1 | few | TRBV29-1 | CSVFVGDIEAFF | TGCAGCGTTTTTGTTGGGGACATTGAAGCTTTCTTT
NA | TRBJ1-4 | NA | TRBV19 | CASSLSGWDEKLFF | TGTGCCAGTAGTCTATCCGGGTGGGATGAAAAACTGTTTTTT
TRBD2 | TRBJ2-5 | NA | TRBV13 | CASSNYKTSATQETQYF | TGCGCCAGCAGCAACTACAAGACTAGCGCCACCCAAGAGACCCAGTACTTC
TRBD1 | TRBJ1-2 | NA | TRBV5-6 | CASSLAGQGAGYTF | TGTGCCAGCAGCTTGGCAGGACAGGGGGCAGGCTACACCTTC
NA | TRBJ2-4 | NA | TRBV18 | CASSPRREVKWEYF | TGTGCCAGCTCACCACGGAGGGAGGTGAAGTGGGAGTACTTC